The clone carrying this TCR beta chain was recorded at least ten times. Trimming cost V 1 base and J 9 bases, with 13 bases left between them. CDR1 and CDR2 from the germline V gene are MGHRA and YSYEKL. The CDR3 runs to 15 residues. These data belong to a study of T-cell memory formation after mild COVID-19. TCRdb re-called the 5' RACE reads with MiXCR, one entry per CDR3 protein. The repertoire includes more than 150,000 distinct CDR3 sequences, around a sixth of them detected once, and 3.5% to 5% sits in the top ten. Sequencing input: PBMCs or a T cell subset sorted from them (not recorded which). The receptor was derived from a man aged 18-30 years who had mild COVID-19 (a few samples of this study predate the infection). Cell type and time point are not known. This chain joins TRBV4-1 and TRBJ1-6; D not certain. The CDR3 sequence: CASSQGPRGPSPLHF. Written as DNA, the CDR3 is TGCGCCAGCAGCCAAGGGCCTCGGGGTCCTTCACCCCTCCACTTT.